Detailed here is one T cell receptor beta chain. This entry comes from a study of T cells expressing NK-cell markers. Looking at the study overall: HCMV seropositivity characterized most of the eight sequenced donors, and seronegativity one.

Germline CDR1 KGHDR, CDR2 SFDVKD. This CDR3 is built from 16 residues. TCRdb reworked the 5' RACE reads into one entry per CDR3 protein, no DNA. The sample data list over 150,000 distinct CDR3 sequences. The sequence was obtained from a man aged 18 to 70 in good health. The sequenced sample consisted of blood T cells: a sorted CD56 or NKG2C T cell subset, CD4+ or CD8+ T cells, or bulk PBMC T cells (not recorded which). This chain joins TRBV24-1 and TRBJ2-2. The CDR3 protein is CATSDLHGRSTGELFF.